These 21 T cell receptor beta chains share one sample of origin, sequenced in a study of T cell repertoires in cytomegalovirus infection (dated by TCRdb to the late 2010s). The sequencer listed for this sample is Illumina HiSeq 1500. TCRdb reworked the public reads: Q25 trimming with fastp, MiXCR clone assembly, productive beta chains retained. Entries that share a CDR3 protein sequence are merged under the most common genes and DNA. The sample table records 680,000 or so distinct CDR3 sequences; under 40% of these occur just once. The ten most abundant clones make up about 2.8% of the sample. Sequencing was performed on PBMCs. The receptors stem from a human donor in good health (CMV status not recorded). Some clones in this sample may be carry-over from other donors' samples.

The chain joins TRBV11-3 to TRBJ2-3; D not resolved. Germline loops: CDR1 SGHNT, CDR2 YENEEA. Trimming left V 1 base short and J 1 base short, with 9 bases between. This CDR3 is 15 amino acids long. CDR3 sequence reads: CASSLGQLGTDTQYF. The CDR3 DNA follows: TGTGCCAGCAGCTTAGGGCAGTTGGGCACAGATACGCAGTATTTT.

A remark on this clonotype: A much larger clone differs from this one at a single base, so this may be a read error. CDR3 nucleotide sequence: TGTGCCATCAGCTTAGGTGGAGGCGGGGTCTACTTC. The encoded protein is CAISLGGGGVYF. The genes are TRBV7-8 and TRBJ2-7; the D gene is possibly TRBD2 (6 bases). The CDR3 has 12 residues. Looked up from germline, CDR1 is SGHVS and CDR2 is FQNEAQ.

The V call is TRBV20-1, the J call TRBJ2-1; TRBD2 matches at 12 bases. Trimming took 5 bases from V and 8 from J; bases not matched to a gene: 10. From germline, CDR1 is DFQATT and CDR2 SNEGSKA (reference sequence). The CDR3 covers 15 residues. The CDR3 reads CSAEKTSGRGDEQFF. Here the CDR3 DNA reads TGCAGTGCTGAAAAGACTAGCGGGAGAGGGGATGAGCAGTTCTTC.

This clonotype came up a few times. The rearrangement links TRBV7-3 to TRBJ2-1; TRBD2 might be the D (5 bases). The CDR3 spans 15 residues. V lost 1 base and J lost 8, with 15 bases in between. Looked up from germline, CDR1 is SGHTA and CDR2 is FQGTGA. This CDR3 is CASSLNGFGVYEQFF. As DNA, the CDR3 is TGTGCCAGCAGCTTAAACGGGTTCGGGGTGTATGAGCAGTTCTTC.

This clonotype has a count of ten or more. The genes are TRBV6-1 and TRBJ2-7, with 9 positions matching TRBD1. CDR3 size: 16 residues. V was clipped by 0 bases and J by 7 bases; unmatched bases: 10. Per the germline V gene, CDR1 is MNHNS and CDR2 is SASEGT. As DNA, the CDR3 is TGTGCCAGCAGTGAAGCGCAAGGGACAGGGTCGGAAGAGCAGTACTTC. Its protein product is CASSEAQGTGSEEQYF.

The chain links TRBV7-3 to TRBJ1-2; D not resolved. CDR1 SGHTA and CDR2 FQGTGA come from the germline V gene. The CDR3 spans 14 residues. V was cut by 3 bases and J by 6 bases, with 14 bases left in between. The CDR3 DNA is TGTGCCAGCAGCTTCCGGGGTACGTTGGATGGCTACACCTTC. Translation gives CASSFRGTLDGYTF.

The chain combines TRBV7-2 with TRBJ1-5; unclear D gene. The germline CDR1 and CDR2 sequences are SGHTA and FQGNSA. The CDR3 spans 15 residues. With 2 bases removed from V and 6 bases from J, the gap between germline ends came to 14 bases. The CDR3 sequence is CASSLNGKPVQPQHF. Written as DNA, the CDR3 is TGTGCCAGCAGCTTAAACGGGAAGCCGGTTCAGCCCCAGCATTTT.

This clonotype has more than one count but fewer than ten. The rearrangement links TRBV6-8 to TRBJ1-4; 9 nucleotides agree with TRBD1. The germline gives CDR1 MNHGY, CDR2 SAAAGT. After removal of 6 bases from V and 8 bases from J, the junction contained 7 bases not matched to a gene. This CDR3 region has 14 residues. CDR3 coding DNA: TGTGCCAGCAGCTTCGCGGACAGGGGAGAAAAACTGTTTTTT. As protein: CASSFADRGEKLFF.

The rearrangement uses TRBV10-2 and TRBJ2-6; 8 bases are shared with TRBD1. Trimming took 0 bases from V and 0 from J; bases not matched to a gene: 10. Germline assignment: CDR1 WSHSY and CDR2 SAAADI. The CDR3 loop spans 20 amino acids. The CDR3 protein is CASSESVSRDRSSGANVLTF. The DNA of the CDR3 is TGCGCCAGCAGTGAGTCCGTCTCCCGGGACAGGAGCTCTGGGGCCAACGTCCTGACTTTC.

The J gene is TRBJ2-3, the V gene TRBV5-1; D may be TRBD2 (6 bases). The V and J ends lost 4 bases and 0 bases respectively, with 27 bases between them. Germline assignment: CDR1 SGHRS and CDR2 YFSETQ. This CDR3 comprises 20 residues. CDR3 protein: CASSRMNLDSGGPSTDTQYF. The DNA for the CDR3 is TGCGCCAGCAGCCGGATGAACCTGGACTCTGGAGGGCCAAGCACAGATACGCAGTATTTT.

This clonotype was counted only a few times. This CDR3 is CASSLTTGQGTYEQYF. DNA of the CDR3: TGTGCCAGCAGTCTCACCACCGGACAGGGGACCTACGAGCAGTACTTC. The V gene is TRBV28, the J gene TRBJ2-7; 9 positions match TRBD1. The V segment lost 5 bases and the J segment 2 bases; nucleotides outside the gene matches: 10. The CDR3 sequence is 16 residues long. Germline loops: CDR1 MDHEN, CDR2 SYDVKM. The full variable domain, completed using reference TRBV28 and TRBJ2-7, is DVKVTQSSRYLVKRTGEKVFLECVQDMDHENMFWYRQDPGLGLRLIYFSYDVKMKEKGDIPEGYSVSREKKERFSLILESASTNQTSMYLCASSLTTGQGTYEQYFGPGTRLTVT.

V usage is TRBV19 and J usage is TRBJ1-6; D is possibly TRBD1 (5 bases). Germline CDR1 is LNHDA and CDR2 is SQIVND (reference sequence). This CDR3 has 15 residues. V was cut by 9 bases and J by 0 bases, with 12 bases left in between. The CDR3 loop is CASTGSGSYNSPLHF. Here the CDR3 DNA reads TGTGCCAGCACAGGCTCCGGCTCCTATAATTCACCCCTCCACTTT.

This chain uses TRBV29-1 with TRBJ2-2; 7 bases line up with TRBD1. Trimming at V came to 7 bases and at J to 2 bases, leaving 4 bases not matched to a gene. This CDR3 spans 13 amino acids. The germline gives CDR1 SQVTM, CDR2 ANQGSEA. The CDR3 reads CSGQGPNTGELFF. The CDR3 nucleotides read TGCAGCGGACAGGGTCCTAACACCGGGGAGCTGTTTTTT.

The chain employs TRBV5-1 and TRBJ1-1; D unresolved. Trimming shortened V by 3 bases and J by 0 bases, and 15 bases separated the two germline ends. The CDR3 is 16 residues long. Germline-derived CDR1 and CDR2 are SGHRS and YFSETQ. CDR3 amino acids: CASSWSPGRVNTEAFF. For the CDR3, the DNA is TGCGCCAGCAGCTGGAGCCCCGGACGGGTGAACACTGAAGCTTTCTTT.

In its sample, this clonotype was seen many times. The V and J genes are TRBV7-2 and TRBJ1-1; D not resolved. There are 14 residues in the CDR3. With 0 bases removed from V and 0 bases from J, the gap between germline ends came to 5 bases. The germline CDR1 and CDR2 sequences are SGHTA and FQGNSA. This CDR3 is CASSLAPVNTEAFF. The CDR3 DNA is TGTGCCAGCAGCTTAGCTCCAGTGAACACTGAAGCTTTCTTT.

The gene calls are TRBV6-1 and TRBJ1-5; D is ambiguous. The V and J ends lost 7 bases and 10 bases respectively, with 29 bases between them. The V gene's germline CDR1 is MNHNS and CDR2 SASEGT. This CDR3 is built from 17 residues. Written as DNA, the CDR3 is TGTGCCAGCACCCTAAGAATGGACCACTCGACCGGGGAACCCCAGCATTTT. It is translated as CASTLRMDHSTGEPQHF.

This clonotype was observed a few times. The chain carries TRBV4-1 and TRBJ2-1; D is possibly TRBD1 (6 bases). There are 17 residues in the CDR3. CDR1 is MGHRA and CDR2 is YSYEKL in the germline V gene. V was pared by 1 base and J by 1 base, with 14 bases between. DNA of the CDR3: TGCGCCAGCAGCCAAGTAGGTGGCAGGGGTTCCTACAATGAGCAGTTCTTC. Translated, it gives CASSQVGGRGSYNEQFF.

The chain uses TRBV20-1 and TRBJ2-7; D is undetermined. Trimming pared 4 bases from V and 1 base from J, leaving 17 bases between. Germline V lookup: CDR1 DFQATT, CDR2 SNEGSKA (reference sequence). The CDR3 length is 15 residues. In DNA form, the CDR3 reads TGCAGTGCTACGTCCTATCTGGGCGGTTCCTACGAGCAGTACTTC. It is translated as CSATSYLGGSYEQYF.

The chain couples TRBV19 to TRBJ1-1; TRBD1 agrees at 8 bases. This CDR3 spans 13 amino acids. V dropped 7 bases and J dropped 6; count of bases not matched to a gene: 7. Germline V gives CDR1 LNHDA, CDR2 SQIVND (reference sequence). CDR3 in amino acids: CASKRQGSPEAFF. The CDR3 bases are TGTGCCAGTAAAAGACAGGGGTCCCCTGAAGCTTTCTTT.

In this sample, this clonotype turned up many times. The genes are TRBV7-2 and TRBJ1-1; 7 bases agree with TRBD1. The V gene's germline CDR1 is SGHTA and CDR2 FQGNSA. The CDR3 extends over 14 amino acids. With 5 bases clipped from V and 14 bases from J, the junction kept 17 bases outside the gene matches. The CDR3 reads CASSTAAAGGGEFF. DNA for the CDR3: TGTGCCAGCAGCACAGCAGCGGCAGGGGGAGGAGAGTTCTTT. The full variable domain, with the rest looked up from reference TRBV7-2 and TRBJ1-1, is GAGVSQSPSNKVTEKGKDVELRCDPISGHTALYWYRQSLGQGLEFLIYFQGNSAPDKSGLPSDRFSAERTGGSVSTLTIQRTQQEDSAVYLCASSTAAAGGGEFFGQGTRLTVV.

The genes are TRBV20-1 and TRBJ2-3, with D tentatively TRBD1 (5 bases). The better agreement between TRBJ1-5 and the DNA end casts doubt on the J call. CDR3 length: 17 amino acids. Germline V CDR1 and CDR2: DFQATT, SNEGSKA (reference sequence). The CDR3 is CSAAGRGVGESTDTQHF. CDR3 DNA: TGCAGTGCCGCGGGGCGGGGAGTCGGGGAGAGCACAGATACGCAGCATTTT.